This TCR beta chain originates from a study of control samples from healthy donors and cancer patients. CDR1 and CDR2 (germline): MRHNA, SNTAGT. V lost 6 bases to trimming and J lost 1 base, with 12 bases between them. CDR3 length equals 15 residues. TCRdb keeps only in-frame clones here, not all; method: immunoSEQ multiplex PCR. Among some 79,000 clones listed, 93% were seen once. The gene calls are TRBV6-4 and TRBJ2-2; perhaps TRBD1 as D (5 bases). The sample was PBMCs. The clonotype originates from a middle-aged woman with lung cancer. CDR3 in amino acids: CASRAGSGNTGELFF. The CDR3 DNA sequence: TGTGCCAGCAGAGCAGGGTCCGGGAACACCGGGGAGCTGTTTTTT.